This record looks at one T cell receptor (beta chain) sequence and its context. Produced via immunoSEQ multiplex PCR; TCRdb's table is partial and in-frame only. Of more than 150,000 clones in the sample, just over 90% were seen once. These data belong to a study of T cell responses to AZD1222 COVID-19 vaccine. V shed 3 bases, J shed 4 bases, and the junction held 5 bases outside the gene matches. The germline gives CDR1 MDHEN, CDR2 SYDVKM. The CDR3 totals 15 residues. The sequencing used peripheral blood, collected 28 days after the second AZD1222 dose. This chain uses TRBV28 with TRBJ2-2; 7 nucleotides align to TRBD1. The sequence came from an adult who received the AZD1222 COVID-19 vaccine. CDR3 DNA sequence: TGTGCCAGCAGTTTGGGGACAGCGACCACCGGGGAGCTGTTTTTT. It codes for CASSLGTATTGELFF.